This T cell receptor (beta chain) was observed in a study of cytomegalovirus exposure and HLA in healthy donors. With 60 Vbeta and 13 Jbeta primers, the PCR was carried out. TCRdb keeps only in-frame clones here, not all; method: immunoSEQ multiplex PCR. The table lists 160,000 or so clones, 80% to 90% of them singletons. The length of the CDR3 is 15 residues. V trimming: 6 bases; J trimming: 0 bases; junction bases outside the gene matches: 7. Germline V gene lookup returns CDR1 SQVTM and CDR2 ANQGSEA. The gene calls are TRBV29-1 and TRBJ2-1; TRBD1 matches 8 bases. Sample: PBMCs. This sequence originates from a man aged 45 to 65 in good health and CMV-seropositive. DNA for the CDR3: TGCAGCGTGTACGCAGGGGGCAGCTCCTACAATGAGCAGTTCTTC. It codes for CSVYAGGSSYNEQFF.